The text below deals with one T cell receptor beta chain. What it binds is unknown. This entry belongs to a study of T cells in localized non-small cell lung cancer. General study results and limits: Uninvolved neighboring lung showed the greatest T cell clonality, exceeding tumor.

Germline V CDR1 and CDR2: GTSNPN, SVGIG (reference sequence). V lost 5 bases to trimming and J lost 8 bases, with 18 bases between them. The CDR3 has 13 amino acids. The data were produced by immunoSEQ multiplex PCR, yet TCRdb's version contains in-frame clones alone and is incomplete. The sample has roughly 40,000 clones, 80% to 85% seen once. V is TRBV30 and J is TRBJ1-2; D may be TRBD1 (5 bases). This clonotype originated in a male donor older than 55 with stage II lung adenocarcinoma. This specimen was peripheral blood mononuclear cells, taken before any cancer treatment. CDR3 loop: CAWEDHRSSGYTF. CDR3 sequence (DNA): TGTGCCTGGGAGGATCACAGGTCGTCCGGCTACACCTTC.